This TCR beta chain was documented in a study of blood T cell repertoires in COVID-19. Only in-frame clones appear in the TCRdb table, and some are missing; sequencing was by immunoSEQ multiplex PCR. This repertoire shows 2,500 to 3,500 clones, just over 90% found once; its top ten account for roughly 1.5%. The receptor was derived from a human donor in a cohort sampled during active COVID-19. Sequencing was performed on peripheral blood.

The CDR3 reads CASSPTGGPYEQYF. The CDR3 nucleotides read TGTGCCAGCAGTCCAACGGGGGGGCCCTACGAGCAGTACTTC. V and J are TRBV27 and TRBJ2-7; 8 bases match TRBD2. V shed 5 bases and J 2 bases; nucleotides not matched to a gene: 5. CDR1 is MNHEY and CDR2 is SMNVEV in the germline V gene (reference sequence). The CDR3 loop spans 14 amino acids.